This entry lists 3 T cell receptor beta chains sequenced from one sample in a study of cytomegalovirus exposure and HLA in healthy donors. PCR amplification relied on 60 Vbeta primers (plus 13 Jbeta primers). Assay: immunoSEQ multiplex PCR; the TCRdb copy retains only in-frame clones and omits some. Among approximately 140,000 clones listed, roughly 78% were seen once. Sequenced: PBMCs. Source of these receptors: a man aged 25 to 40 in good health and CMV-seronegative.

The gene calls are TRBV5-1 and TRBJ1-1, with D perhaps TRBD1 (5 bases). The germline CDR1 and CDR2 sequences are SGHRS and YFSETQ. The CDR3 length is 15 residues. V lost 0 bases and J 6 bases, leaving 15 bases between the germline ends. As DNA, the CDR3 is TGCGCCAGCAGCTTGGGGGGGGGAAGGAGCTCTGAAGCTTTCTTT. This gives the protein CASSLGGGRSSEAFF.

The V gene is TRBV5-1, the J gene TRBJ1-1; no firm D call. Germline values: CDR1 SGHRS, CDR2 YFSETQ. This CDR3 spans 14 amino acids. V was clipped by 3 bases and J by 5 bases, with 14 bases between them. The CDR3 spells CASSYSGSGTEAFF. DNA of the CDR3: TGCGCCAGCAGCTATTCGGGGTCGGGGACTGAAGCTTTCTTT.

The chain is built from TRBV2 and TRBJ2-7, with 7 bases lining up with TRBD1. The CDR3 totals 12 residues. Germline values: CDR1 SNHLY, CDR2 FYNNEI. V lost 6 bases and J lost 5; bases outside the gene matches: 4. The CDR3 DNA follows: TGTGCCAGCAGCCGGGACAGAGACGAGCAGTACTTC. Translation gives CASSRDRDEQYF.